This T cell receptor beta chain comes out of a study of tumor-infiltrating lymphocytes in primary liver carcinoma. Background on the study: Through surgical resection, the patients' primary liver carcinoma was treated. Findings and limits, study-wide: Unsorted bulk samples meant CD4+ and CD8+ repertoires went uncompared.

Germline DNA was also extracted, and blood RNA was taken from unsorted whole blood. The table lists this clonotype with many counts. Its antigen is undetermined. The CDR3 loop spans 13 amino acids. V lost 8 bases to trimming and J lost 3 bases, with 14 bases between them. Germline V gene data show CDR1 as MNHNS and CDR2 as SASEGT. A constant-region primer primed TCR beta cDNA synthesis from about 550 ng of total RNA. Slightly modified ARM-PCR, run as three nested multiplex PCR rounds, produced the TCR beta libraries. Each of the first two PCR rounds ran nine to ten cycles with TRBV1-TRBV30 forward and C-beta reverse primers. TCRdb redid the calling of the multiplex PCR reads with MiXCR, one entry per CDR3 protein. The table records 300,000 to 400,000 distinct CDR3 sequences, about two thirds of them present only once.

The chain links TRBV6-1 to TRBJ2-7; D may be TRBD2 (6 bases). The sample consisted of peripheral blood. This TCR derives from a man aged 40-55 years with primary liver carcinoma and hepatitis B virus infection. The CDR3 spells CASAKQDYYEQYF. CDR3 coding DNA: TGTGCCAGCGCCAAACAGGACTACTACGAGCAGTACTTC.